Below, one T cell receptor beta chain is given with its context. The record originates from a study of blood T cell repertoires in COVID-19. With V trimmed by 7 bases and J by 3 bases, 10 bases remained unmatched. The CDR3 is 15 residues long. Germline CDR1 reads SGHKS; CDR2 reads YYEKEE (reference sequence). Using immunoSEQ multiplex PCR, the repertoire was profiled, and TCRdb retains in-frame clones only, with some absent. This sample carries roughly 300,000 clones, approximately 87% of them seen once, and the ten largest clones take about 1.6%. The receptor comes from a woman in her thirties or forties who had recovered from COVID-19. Sequencing was done on a sample of peripheral blood. This chain connects TRBV5-5 to TRBJ1-1; 9 nucleotides align to TRBD1. The CDR3 region is CASQKDRGVDTEAFF. Here the CDR3 DNA reads TGTGCCAGCCAGAAGGACAGGGGCGTCGACACTGAAGCTTTCTTT.